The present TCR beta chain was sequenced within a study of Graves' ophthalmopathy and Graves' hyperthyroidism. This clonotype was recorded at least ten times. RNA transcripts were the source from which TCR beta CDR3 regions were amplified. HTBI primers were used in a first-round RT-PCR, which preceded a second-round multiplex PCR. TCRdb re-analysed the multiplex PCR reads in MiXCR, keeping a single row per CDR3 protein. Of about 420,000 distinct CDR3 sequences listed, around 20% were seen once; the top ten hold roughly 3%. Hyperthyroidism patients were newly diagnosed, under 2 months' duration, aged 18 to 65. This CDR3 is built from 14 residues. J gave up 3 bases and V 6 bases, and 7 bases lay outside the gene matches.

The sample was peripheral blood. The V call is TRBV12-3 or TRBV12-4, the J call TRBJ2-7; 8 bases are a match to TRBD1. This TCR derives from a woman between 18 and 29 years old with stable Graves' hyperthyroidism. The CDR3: CASRPGTGFYEQYF. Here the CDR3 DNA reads TGTGCCAGCAGGCCCGGGACAGGTTTCTACGAGCAGTACTTC.